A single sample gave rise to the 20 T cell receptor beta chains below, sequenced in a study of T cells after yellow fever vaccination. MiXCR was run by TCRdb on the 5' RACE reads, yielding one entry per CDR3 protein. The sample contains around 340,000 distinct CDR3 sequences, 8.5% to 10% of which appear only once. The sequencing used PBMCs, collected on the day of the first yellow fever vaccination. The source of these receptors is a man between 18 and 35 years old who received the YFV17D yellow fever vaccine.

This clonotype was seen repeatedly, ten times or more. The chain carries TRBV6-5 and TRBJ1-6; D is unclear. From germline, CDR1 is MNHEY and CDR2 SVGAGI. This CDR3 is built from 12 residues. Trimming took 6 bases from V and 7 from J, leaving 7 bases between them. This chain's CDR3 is CASSYLNSPLHF. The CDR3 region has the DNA TGTGCCAGCAGCTACCTCAATTCACCCCTCCACTTT.

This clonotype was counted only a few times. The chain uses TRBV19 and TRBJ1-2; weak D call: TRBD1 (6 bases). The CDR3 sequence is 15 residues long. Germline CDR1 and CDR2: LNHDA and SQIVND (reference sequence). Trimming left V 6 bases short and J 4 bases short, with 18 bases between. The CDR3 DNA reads TGTGCCAGTAGCCCTGGGGGGGAAGGGGGCTATGGCTACACCTTC. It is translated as CASSPGGEGGYGYTF.

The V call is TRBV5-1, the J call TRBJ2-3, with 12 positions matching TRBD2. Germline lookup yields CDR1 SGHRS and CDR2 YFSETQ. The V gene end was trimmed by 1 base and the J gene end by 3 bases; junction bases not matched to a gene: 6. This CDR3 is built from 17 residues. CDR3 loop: CASSLRASGGATDTQYF. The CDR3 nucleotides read TGCGCCAGCAGCTTGAGGGCTAGCGGGGGGGCGACAGATACGCAGTATTTT.

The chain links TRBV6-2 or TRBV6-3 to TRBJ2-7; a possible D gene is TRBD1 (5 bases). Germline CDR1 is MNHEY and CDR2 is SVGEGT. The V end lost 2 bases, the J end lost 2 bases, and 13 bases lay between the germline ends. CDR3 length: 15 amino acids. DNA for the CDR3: TGTGCCAGCAGTTACGCTAGGGCAGGGACCTACGAGCAGTACTTC. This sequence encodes CASSYARAGTYEQYF.

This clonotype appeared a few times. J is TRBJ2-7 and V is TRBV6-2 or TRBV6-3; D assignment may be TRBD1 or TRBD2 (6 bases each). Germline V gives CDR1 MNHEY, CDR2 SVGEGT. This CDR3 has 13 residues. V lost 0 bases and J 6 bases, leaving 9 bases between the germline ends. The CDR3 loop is CASSYSRGGEQYV. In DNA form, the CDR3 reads TGTGCCAGCAGTTACTCCAGGGGAGGCGAGCAGTACGTC.

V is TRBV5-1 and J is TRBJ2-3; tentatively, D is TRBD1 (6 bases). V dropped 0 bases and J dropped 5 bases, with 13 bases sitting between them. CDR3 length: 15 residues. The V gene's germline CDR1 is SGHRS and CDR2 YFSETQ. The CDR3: CASSLGPTGLDTQYF. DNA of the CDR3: TGCGCCAGCAGCTTGGGGCCTACAGGGCTAGATACGCAGTATTTT. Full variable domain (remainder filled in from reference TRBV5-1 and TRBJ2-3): KAGVTQTPRYLIKTRGQQVTLSCSPISGHRSVSWYQQTPGQGLQFLFEYFSETQRNKGNFPGRFSGRQFSNSRSEMNVSTLELGDSALYLCASSLGPTGLDTQYFGPGTRLTVL.

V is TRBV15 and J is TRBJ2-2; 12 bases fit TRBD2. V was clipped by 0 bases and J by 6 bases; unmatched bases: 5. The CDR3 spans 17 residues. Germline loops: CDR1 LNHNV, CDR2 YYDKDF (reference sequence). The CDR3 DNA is TGTGCCACCAGCAGAGAGTTTCGACTAGCGGGGGCCGGGGAGCTGTTTTTT. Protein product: CATSREFRLAGAGELFF.

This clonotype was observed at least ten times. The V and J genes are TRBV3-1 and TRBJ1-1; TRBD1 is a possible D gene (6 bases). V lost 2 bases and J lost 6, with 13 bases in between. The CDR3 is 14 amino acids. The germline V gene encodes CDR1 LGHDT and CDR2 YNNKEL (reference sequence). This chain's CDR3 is CASSQRTGFAEAFF. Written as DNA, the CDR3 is TGTGCCAGCAGCCAAAGAACAGGGTTCGCTGAAGCTTTCTTT.

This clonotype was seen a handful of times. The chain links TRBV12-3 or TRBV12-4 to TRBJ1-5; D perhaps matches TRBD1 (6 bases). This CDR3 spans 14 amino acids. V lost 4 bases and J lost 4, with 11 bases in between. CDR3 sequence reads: CASSSRTENQPQHF. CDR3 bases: TGTGCCAGCAGTTCCCGGACAGAAAATCAGCCCCAGCATTTT.

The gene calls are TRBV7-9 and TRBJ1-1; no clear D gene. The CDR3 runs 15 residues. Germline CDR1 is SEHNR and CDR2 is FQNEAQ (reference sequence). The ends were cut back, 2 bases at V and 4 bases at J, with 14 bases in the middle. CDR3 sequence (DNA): TGTGCCAGCAGCTTATGGGTCACGCGGGGCACTGAAGCTTTCTTT. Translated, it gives CASSLWVTRGTEAFF.

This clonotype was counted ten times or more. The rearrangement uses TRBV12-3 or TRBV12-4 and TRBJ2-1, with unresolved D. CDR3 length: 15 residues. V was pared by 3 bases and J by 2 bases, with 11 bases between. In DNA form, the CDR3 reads TGTGCCAGCAGTTTTAGGCCAGGAACCTACAATGAGCAGTTCTTC. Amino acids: CASSFRPGTYNEQFF.

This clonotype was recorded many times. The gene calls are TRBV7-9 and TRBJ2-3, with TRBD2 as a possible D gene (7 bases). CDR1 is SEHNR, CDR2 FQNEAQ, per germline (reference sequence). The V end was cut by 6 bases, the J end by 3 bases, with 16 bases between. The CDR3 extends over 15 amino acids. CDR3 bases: TGTGCCAGCAGACGGACCGAGGGGGGGACAGATACGCAGTATTTT. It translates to CASRRTEGGTDTQYF.

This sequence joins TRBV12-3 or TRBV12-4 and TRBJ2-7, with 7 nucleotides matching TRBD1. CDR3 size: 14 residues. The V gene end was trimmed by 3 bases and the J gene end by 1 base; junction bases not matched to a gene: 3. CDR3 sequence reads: CASSLLRGSYEQYF. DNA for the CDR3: TGTGCCAGCAGTTTGCTCAGGGGGTCCTACGAGCAGTACTTC.

The CDR3 nucleotides are TGTGCCAGCAGCCACGTGACGACTGTCCCGCATGAGCAGTTCTTC. Translating it yields CASSHVTTVPHEQFF. The chain has TRBV4-2 and TRBJ2-1; D ambiguous. Trimming cost V 3 bases and J 8 bases, with 17 bases left between them. The germline V gene has CDR1 LGHNA and CDR2 YNFKEQ. This CDR3 is built from 15 residues.

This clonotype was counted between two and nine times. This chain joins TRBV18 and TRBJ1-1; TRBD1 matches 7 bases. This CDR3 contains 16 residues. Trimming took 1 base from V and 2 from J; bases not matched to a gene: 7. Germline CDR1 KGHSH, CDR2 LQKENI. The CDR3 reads CASSPRQGTSNTEAFF. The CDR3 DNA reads TGTGCCAGCTCACCACGACAGGGAACGAGTAACACTGAAGCTTTCTTT.

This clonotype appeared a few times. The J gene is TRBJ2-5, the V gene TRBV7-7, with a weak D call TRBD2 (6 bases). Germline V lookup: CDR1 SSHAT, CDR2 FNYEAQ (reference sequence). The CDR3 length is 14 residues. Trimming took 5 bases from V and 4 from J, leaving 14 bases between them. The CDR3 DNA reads TGTGCCAGCAGCCCCGGGCAGGGAGGAGAGACCCAGTACTTC. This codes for CASSPGQGGETQYF.

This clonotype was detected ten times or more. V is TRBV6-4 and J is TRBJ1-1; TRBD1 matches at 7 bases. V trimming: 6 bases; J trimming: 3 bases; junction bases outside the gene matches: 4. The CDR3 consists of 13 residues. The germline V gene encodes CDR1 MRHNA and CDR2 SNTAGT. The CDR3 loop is CASRARGDTEAFF. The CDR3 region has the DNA TGTGCCAGCAGGGCCAGGGGGGACACTGAAGCTTTCTTT.

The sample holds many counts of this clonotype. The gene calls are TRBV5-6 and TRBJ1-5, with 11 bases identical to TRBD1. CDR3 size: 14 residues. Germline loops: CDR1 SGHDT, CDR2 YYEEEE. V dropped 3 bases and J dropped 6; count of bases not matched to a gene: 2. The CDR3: CASSSGTGGQPQHF. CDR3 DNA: TGTGCCAGCAGCTCGGGGACAGGGGGTCAGCCCCAGCATTTT.

Here the CDR3 DNA reads TGCAGTGCCAATGCCCGGGGCTTCGGGGCCAACGTCCTGACTTTC. Its translation: CSANARGFGANVLTF. The chain links TRBV20-1 to TRBJ2-6; D is tentatively TRBD1 or TRBD2 (5 bases each). Germline V gene sequence: CDR1 DFQATT, CDR2 SNEGSKA (reference sequence). With 6 bases removed from V and 4 bases from J, the gap between germline ends came to 16 bases. This CDR3 region has 15 residues.

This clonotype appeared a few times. Here the CDR3 DNA reads TGTGCCAGCAGCTTAGCAGGACAGGGGTCCGGAAACACCATATATTTT. The encoded protein is CASSLAGQGSGNTIYF. The chain has TRBV7-6 and TRBJ1-3; TRBD1 matches 9 bases. Germline loops: CDR1 SGHVS, CDR2 FNYEAQ. The CDR3 contains 16 residues. Germline trimming cut 0 bases from V and 4 bases from J; bases unmatched to any gene: 4.